Presented here are 21 T cell receptor beta chains from one specimen sequenced in a study of OX40 agonist ivuxolimab in advanced cancers. Produced via immunoSEQ multiplex PCR; TCRdb's table is partial and in-frame only. This table holds roughly 40,000 clones, 88% found once. The material sequenced was CD4+ or CD8+ T cells sorted from blood, taken in a trial of the OX40 agonist ivuxolimab. The receptors here all came from an adult with an advanced solid tumor such as melanoma, head and neck, liver or kidney cancer.

J is TRBJ2-5 and V is TRBV4-1; no firm D call. CDR3 length: 13 residues. Trimming removed 2 bases from V and 5 bases from J, with 9 bases in between. Germline loops: CDR1 MGHRA, CDR2 YSYEKL. CDR3 DNA: TGCGCCAGCAGCCAATCCCCGCTGGAGACCCAGTACTTC. Protein sequence: CASSQSPLETQYF.

J is TRBJ1-1 and V is TRBV4-1; maybe TRBD1 (5 bases). Germline assignment: CDR1 MGHRA and CDR2 YSYEKL. This CDR3 has 14 residues. Trimming removed 4 bases from V and 2 bases from J, with 11 bases in between. The CDR3 sequence: CASSLTQGNTEAFF. The CDR3 nucleotides are TGCGCCAGCAGCCTCACGCAGGGAAACACTGAAGCTTTCTTT.

The rearrangement uses TRBV4-2 and TRBJ1-6; tentatively, D is TRBD1 (6 bases). Germline V lookup: CDR1 LGHNA, CDR2 YNFKEQ. Trimming took off 4 bases at V and 7 bases at J, with 8 bases between the two ends. The CDR3 loop spans 13 amino acids. CDR3 sequence reads: CASSPDRNSPLHF. The CDR3 nucleotides read TGTGCCAGCAGCCCGGACAGAAATTCACCCCTCCACTTT.

The chain uses TRBV9 and TRBJ2-2; D may be TRBD1 (5 bases). The CDR3 runs 17 residues. Germline V gene sequence: CDR1 SGDLS, CDR2 YYNGEE. The ends were cut back, 3 bases at V and 2 bases at J, with 17 bases in the middle. CDR3 coding DNA: TGTGCCAGCAGCGCCCAGCTAAGGACACTTAACACCGGGGAGCTGTTTTTT. As protein: CASSAQLRTLNTGELFF. Using reference TRBV9 and TRBJ2-2 for the parts outside the CDR3, the full variable domain is DSGVTQTPKHLITATGQRVTLRCSPRSGDLSVYWYQQSLDQGLQFLIQYYNGEERAKGNILERFSAQQFPDLHSELNLSSLELGDSALYFCASSAQLRTLNTGELFFGEGSRLTVL.

This clone has a single count. The chain carries TRBV5-1 and TRBJ1-2; TRBD1 agrees at 9 bases. The CDR3 has 15 residues. CDR1 is SGHRS, CDR2 YFSETQ, per germline. Germline trimming cut 4 bases from V and 7 bases from J; bases unmatched to any gene: 11. The CDR3 DNA follows: TGCGCCAGCAGCGCGGGTTCACAGGGGGCAGGTGGCTACACCTTC. Its translation is CASSAGSQGAGGYTF.

V and J are TRBV30 and TRBJ2-7, with a possible D match to TRBD1 (6 bases). V was shortened by 3 bases and J by 4 bases, with 16 bases between the two germline ends. Germline CDR1 reads GTSNPN; CDR2 reads SVGIG (reference sequence). The CDR3 contains 14 residues. The CDR3 here is CAWSVDRSGYEQYF. As DNA, the CDR3 is TGTGCCTGGAGCGTGGACAGATCTGGGTACGAGCAGTACTTC. Combining the CDR3 with reference TRBV30 and TRBJ2-7 gives the whole variable domain SQTIHQWPATLVQPVGSPLSLECTVEGTSNPNLYWYRQAAGRGLQLLFYSVGIGQISSEVPQNLSASRPQDRQFILSSKKLLLSDSGFYLCAWSVDRSGYEQYFGPGTRLTVT.

V is TRBV10-3 and J is TRBJ2-7; 12 bases match TRBD1. Trimming removed 4 bases from V and 9 bases from J; junction bases left unmatched: 13. This CDR3 has 16 amino acids. Per the germline V gene, CDR1 is ENHRY and CDR2 is SYGVKD. The CDR3 sequence is CAISGGTGGDPTGQYV. The CDR3 bases are TGTGCCATCAGTGGAGGGACAGGGGGCGATCCTACGGGGCAGTACGTC.

This rearrangement joins TRBV2 to TRBJ2-7, with 7 positions matching TRBD1. The junction had 5 bases not matched to a gene; V was cut back by 3 bases and J by 3 bases. The CDR3 sequence is 14 residues long. Per germline, CDR1 SNHLY and CDR2 FYNNEI. CDR3 bases: TGTGCCAGCAGTGATCGAGACAGGGTCTACGAGCAGTACTTC. Translating it yields CASSDRDRVYEQYF.

The DNA for the CDR3 is TGTGCCAGCAGCCGGGGACTAGAGTCCTACAATGAGCAGTTCTTC. The encoded protein is CASSRGLESYNEQFF. This chain joins TRBV9 and TRBJ2-1, with 8 bases fitting TRBD2. Germline V gives CDR1 SGDLS, CDR2 YYNGEE. J gave up 1 base and V 4 bases, and 4 bases lay outside the gene matches. This CDR3 has 15 amino acids.

The J gene is TRBJ2-7, the V gene TRBV19, with 7 bases aligning to TRBD1. The CDR3 is 15 residues long. Germline-derived CDR1 and CDR2 are LNHDA and SQIVND (reference sequence). With V trimmed by 1 base and J by 0 bases, 3 bases remained unmatched. The CDR3 sequence: CASSIVGDSSYEQYF. The CDR3 DNA follows: TGTGCCAGTAGTATAGTCGGGGACAGCTCCTACGAGCAGTACTTC.

In the case of this clone: The sample holds other DNA sequences that translate to the same CDR3. V is TRBV27 and J is TRBJ2-2; D gene uncertain. Trimming took 5 bases from V and 2 from J, leaving 3 bases between them. The CDR3 has 12 amino acids. Looked up from germline, CDR1 is MNHEY and CDR2 is SMNVEV (reference sequence). The chain's CDR3 is CASSLNTGELFF. The CDR3, as DNA: TGTGCCAGCAGTCTAAACACCGGGGAGCTGTTTTTT.

The gene calls are TRBV4-1 and TRBJ1-1; D is undetermined. This CDR3 is 15 amino acids long. Germline loops: CDR1 MGHRA, CDR2 YSYEKL. V was shortened by 0 bases and J by 1 base, with 9 bases between the two germline ends. This chain's CDR3 is CASSQEGLRNTEAFF. The CDR3 DNA follows: TGCGCCAGCAGCCAAGAAGGTCTGAGGAACACTGAAGCTTTCTTT.

V is TRBV29-1 and J is TRBJ2-2; tentatively, D is TRBD2 (6 bases). This CDR3 region has 15 residues. Trimming pared 3 bases from V and 1 base from J, leaving 12 bases between. Germline V lookup: CDR1 SQVTM, CDR2 ANQGSEA. CDR3 sequence (DNA): TGCAGCGTTGAGGAGGGGCTAAAGAACACCGGGGAGCTGTTTTTT. Its protein is CSVEEGLKNTGELFF.

The chain employs TRBV10-1 and TRBJ2-5; unclear D gene. The CDR3 runs 13 residues. Germline values: CDR1 WNHNN, CDR2 SYGVQD (reference sequence). V lost 0 bases to trimming and J lost 5 bases, with 7 bases between them. This CDR3 is CASSESEEETQYF. DNA of the CDR3: TGCGCCAGCAGTGAGTCCGAGGAGGAGACCCAGTACTTC.

This clone is a singleton in its sample. The chain joins TRBV7-2 to TRBJ2-5; TRBD2 aligns across 8 bases. Germline loops: CDR1 SGHTA, CDR2 FQGNSA. The CDR3 has 15 amino acids. J lost 1 base, V lost 6 bases, and 7 bases had no gene match. CDR3 in amino acids: CASSPGGAGQETQYF. The CDR3 bases are TGTGCCAGCAGTCCCGGGGGGGCGGGCCAAGAGACCCAGTACTTC.

The chain links TRBV9 to TRBJ2-6, with TRBD1 matching 11 bases. V was clipped by 7 bases and J by 2 bases; unmatched bases: 8. Germline V lookup: CDR1 SGDLS, CDR2 YYNGEE. This CDR3 is built from 17 residues. The CDR3, as DNA: TGTGCCAGCCGTGCCGGGACAGGGGGGGCTGGGGCCAACGTCCTGACTTTC. Protein: CASRAGTGGAGANVLTF. The entire variable domain, with the rest obtained from reference TRBV9 and TRBJ2-6, is as follows: DSGVTQTPKHLITATGQRVTLRCSPRSGDLSVYWYQQSLDQGLQFLIQYYNGEERAKGNILERFSAQQFPDLHSELNLSSLELGDSALYFCASRAGTGGAGANVLTFGAGSRLTVL.

The chain combines TRBV4-3 with TRBJ2-1; 9 bases are a match to TRBD1. Germline lookup yields CDR1 LGHNA and CDR2 YSLEER. The CDR3 contains 18 residues. J was trimmed by 7 bases and V by 1 base; bases with no gene match: 14. CDR3 protein: CASSQVPAGTGSRNEQFF. The CDR3 DNA is TGCGCCAGCAGCCAAGTCCCAGCCGGGACAGGGTCTCGGAATGAGCAGTTCTTC.

The V gene is TRBV10-2, the J gene TRBJ1-4; no clear D gene. The CDR3 has 14 residues. Germline values: CDR1 WSHSY, CDR2 SAAADI. Trimming took 0 bases from V and 4 from J, leaving 6 bases between them. The DNA of the CDR3 is TGCGCCAGCAGTGAGTCAGACCGTAATGAAAAACTGTTTTTT. Translated, it gives CASSESDRNEKLFF.

This chain joins TRBV4-2 and TRBJ2-1, with TRBD2 matching over 9 bases. This CDR3 has 14 residues. Per the germline V gene, CDR1 is LGHNA and CDR2 is YNFKEQ. V lost 8 bases to trimming and J lost 5 bases; unmatched junction nucleotides: 7. DNA for the CDR3: TGTGCCAGCCGCGAGGTAGCGGGGGACAATGAGCAGTTCTTC. Translation: CASREVAGDNEQFF.

The V and J genes are TRBV6-1 and TRBJ2-3; TRBD1 matches 10 bases. The germline V gene encodes CDR1 MNHNS and CDR2 SASEGT. This CDR3 is 16 amino acids long. After removal of 2 bases from V and 4 bases from J, the junction contained 6 bases not matched to a gene. The CDR3, as DNA: TGTGCCAGCAGTGAATGGGACAGGGGAGGTGCAGATACGCAGTATTTT. Translating it yields CASSEWDRGGADTQYF.

The gene calls are TRBV9 and TRBJ2-3; no clear D. The CDR3 is 15 amino acids. The V gene lost 1 base and the J gene lost 4 bases, with 13 bases spanning the gap. Germline V lookup: CDR1 SGDLS, CDR2 YYNGEE. The CDR3 DNA reads TGTGCCAGCAGCGTAAGCCCGGAAGGGTCAGATACGCAGTATTTT. It yields the protein CASSVSPEGSDTQYF.